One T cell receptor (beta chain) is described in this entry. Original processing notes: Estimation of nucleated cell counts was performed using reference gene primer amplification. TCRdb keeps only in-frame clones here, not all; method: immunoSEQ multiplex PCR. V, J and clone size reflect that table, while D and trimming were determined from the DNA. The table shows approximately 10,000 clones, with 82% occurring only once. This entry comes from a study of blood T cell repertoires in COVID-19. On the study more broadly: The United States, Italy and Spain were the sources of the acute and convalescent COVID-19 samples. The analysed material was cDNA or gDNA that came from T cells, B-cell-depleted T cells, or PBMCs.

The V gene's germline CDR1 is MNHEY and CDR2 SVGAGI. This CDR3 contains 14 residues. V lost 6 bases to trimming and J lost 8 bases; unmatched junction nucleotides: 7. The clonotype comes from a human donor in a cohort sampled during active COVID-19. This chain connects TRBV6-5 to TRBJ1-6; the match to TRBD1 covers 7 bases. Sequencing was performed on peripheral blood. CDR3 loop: CASRLTGQDSPLHF. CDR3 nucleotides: TGTGCCAGCAGGCTGACAGGGCAGGATTCACCCCTCCACTTT.